This paragraph covers one T cell receptor beta chain sequence. Its matching antigen is unknown. Profiled with immunoSEQ multiplex PCR; TCRdb holds only in-frame clones, not every one. This repertoire shows 30,000 to 40,000 clones, around 75% found once; its top ten account for 0.55%. The sample belongs to a study of STAT5B mutations in CD4+ large granular lymphocyte leukemia. Study findings and constraints: Higher CD4+ than CD8+ T-LGLL clonality might reflect small sample size. TRBV06-family usage was enriched in top patient clones (8/27) versus controls (2/35). Patient CD4-sorted repertoires stayed more clonal than healthy ones after leukemic-clone removal.

Healthy controls were blood donor buffy coats. The CDR3 contains 14 residues. The J segment lost 0 bases and the V segment lost 3 bases, leaving 1 base of the junction unmatched. CDR1 and CDR2 (germline): MNHEY, SMNVEV (reference sequence). The chain joins TRBV27 to TRBJ1-1; 7 positions match TRBD1. Input material: CD4+ T cells from blood buffy coats. This TCR was recovered from a human donor in good health. The CDR3 loop reads CASSFDRVNTEAFF. DNA for the CDR3: TGTGCCAGCAGTTTTGACAGGGTGAACACTGAAGCTTTCTTT.